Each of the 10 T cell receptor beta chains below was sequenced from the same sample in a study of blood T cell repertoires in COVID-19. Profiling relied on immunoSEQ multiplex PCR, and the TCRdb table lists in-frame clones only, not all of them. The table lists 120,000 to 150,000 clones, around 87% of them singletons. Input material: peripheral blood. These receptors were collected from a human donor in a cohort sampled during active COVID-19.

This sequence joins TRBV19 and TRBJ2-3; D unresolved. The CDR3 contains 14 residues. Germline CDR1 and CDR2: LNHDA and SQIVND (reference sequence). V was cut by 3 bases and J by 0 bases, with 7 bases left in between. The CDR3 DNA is TGTGCCAGTAGTATTCAATTCAGCACAGATACGCAGTATTTT. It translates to CASSIQFSTDTQYF.

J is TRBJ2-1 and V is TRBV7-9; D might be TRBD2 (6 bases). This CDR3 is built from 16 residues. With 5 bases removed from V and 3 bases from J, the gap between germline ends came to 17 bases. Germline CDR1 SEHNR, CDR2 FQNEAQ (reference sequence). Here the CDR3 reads CASSPTGVSLYNEQFF. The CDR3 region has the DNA TGTGCCAGCAGCCCCACGGGGGTTTCCCTCTACAATGAGCAGTTCTTC.

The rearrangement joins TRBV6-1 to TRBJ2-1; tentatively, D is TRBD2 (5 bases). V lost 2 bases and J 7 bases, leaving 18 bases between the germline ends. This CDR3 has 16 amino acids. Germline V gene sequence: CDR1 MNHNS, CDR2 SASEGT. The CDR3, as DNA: TGTGCCAGCAGTGAACCCCTAGCACCCGTCGGAAATGAGCAGTTCTTC. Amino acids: CASSEPLAPVGNEQFF.

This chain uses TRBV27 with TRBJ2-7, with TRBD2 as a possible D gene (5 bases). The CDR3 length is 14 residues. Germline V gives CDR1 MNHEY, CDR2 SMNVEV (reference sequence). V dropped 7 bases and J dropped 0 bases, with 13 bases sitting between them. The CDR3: CASKDSQLSYEQYF. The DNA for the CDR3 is TGTGCCAGCAAGGACTCGCAACTCTCCTACGAGCAGTACTTC.

CDR3: CASSLWGGGTEAFF. CDR3 DNA sequence: TGTGCCAGCAGCTTATGGGGCGGGGGGACTGAAGCTTTCTTT. The rearrangement uses TRBV7-8 and TRBJ1-1, with D tentatively TRBD1 (5 bases). V shed 2 bases and J shed 5 bases, with 12 bases lying between them. The CDR3 totals 14 residues. The germline CDR1 and CDR2 sequences are SGHVS and FQNEAQ.

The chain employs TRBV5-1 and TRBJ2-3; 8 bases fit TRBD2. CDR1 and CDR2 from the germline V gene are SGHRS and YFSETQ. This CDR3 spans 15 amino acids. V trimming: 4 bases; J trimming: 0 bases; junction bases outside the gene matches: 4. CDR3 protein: CASSVWTSSTDTQYF. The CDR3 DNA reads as TGCGCCAGCAGCGTCTGGACTAGCAGCACAGATACGCAGTATTTT. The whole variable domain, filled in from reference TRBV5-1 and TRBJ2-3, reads KAGVTQTPRYLIKTRGQQVTLSCSPISGHRSVSWYQQTPGQGLQFLFEYFSETQRNKGNFPGRFSGRQFSNSRSEMNVSTLELGDSALYLCASSVWTSSTDTQYFGPGTRLTVL.

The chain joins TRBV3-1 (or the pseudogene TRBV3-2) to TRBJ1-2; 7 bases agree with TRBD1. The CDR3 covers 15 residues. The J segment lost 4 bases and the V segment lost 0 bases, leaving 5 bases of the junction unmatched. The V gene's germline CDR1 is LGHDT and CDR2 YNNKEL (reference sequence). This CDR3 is CASSQDRGWSYGYTF. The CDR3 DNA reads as TGTGCCAGCAGCCAAGACAGGGGGTGGAGCTATGGCTACACCTTC.

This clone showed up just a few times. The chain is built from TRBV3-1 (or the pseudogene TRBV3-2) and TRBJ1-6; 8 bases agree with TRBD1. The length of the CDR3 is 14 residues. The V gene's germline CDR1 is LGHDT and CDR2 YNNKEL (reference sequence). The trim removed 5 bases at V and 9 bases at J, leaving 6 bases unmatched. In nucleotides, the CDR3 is TGTGCCAGCAGCTTTGACAGGGGCAGTTCACCCCTCCACTTT. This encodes CASSFDRGSSPLHF.

The CDR3: CASSYSKGASYEQYF. DNA of the CDR3: TGTGCCAGCAGTTACTCAAAGGGGGCCTCCTACGAGCAGTACTTC. This rearrangement joins TRBV6-5 to TRBJ2-7, with TRBD1 matching 7 bases. CDR3 length: 15 residues. Germline V gene sequence: CDR1 MNHEY, CDR2 SVGAGI. V lost 0 bases to trimming and J lost 0 bases; unmatched junction nucleotides: 2.

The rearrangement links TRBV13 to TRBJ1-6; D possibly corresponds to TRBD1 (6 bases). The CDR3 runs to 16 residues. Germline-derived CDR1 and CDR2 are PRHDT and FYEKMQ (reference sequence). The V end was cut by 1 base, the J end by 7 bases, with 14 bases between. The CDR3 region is CASSLEPQGRNSPLHF. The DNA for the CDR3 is TGTGCCAGCAGCTTAGAACCCCAGGGGAGAAATTCACCCCTCCACTTT.